One sample yielded the 17 T cell receptor beta chains listed below, sequenced in a study of neurological immune-mediated disorders. TCRdb analysed the 5' RACE reads with MiXCR anew, one entry per CDR3 protein. The sample shows just under 45,000 distinct CDR3 sequences, about 13% of them seen only once. What was sequenced was PBMCs. The receptors originated from a female donor in good health.

This clonotype was counted ten times or more. The gene calls are TRBV6-6 and TRBJ2-3; D unresolved. The CDR3 is 12 residues long. CDR1 is MNHNY and CDR2 is SVGAGI in the germline V gene (reference sequence). With 6 bases removed from V and 1 base from J, the gap between germline ends came to 5 bases. The CDR3 loop reads CASSQGTDTQYF. In DNA form, the CDR3 reads TGTGCCAGCAGCCAGGGCACAGATACGCAGTATTTT.

About this clonotype itself: The junction and the germline gene differ at one end; a read error may be behind it. The chain links TRBV5-1 to TRBJ2-3; 7 positions match TRBD2. The CDR3 runs 13 residues. Germline V gene lookup returns CDR1 SGHRS and CDR2 YFSETQ. The CDR3 bases are TGCGCCAGCAGCTTGGAGGCAGCGGGGACGCACTATTTT. This translates into CASSLEAAGTHYF.

In this sample, this clonotype turned up a few times. V gene TRBV29-1 combines with J gene TRBJ1-1, with a possible D match to TRBD1 (5 bases). CDR3 length equals 12 residues. The V end was cut by 4 bases, the J end by 6 bases, with 12 bases between. Germline V gene lookup returns CDR1 SQVTM and CDR2 ANQGSEA. CDR3 protein: CSVGQISPEAFF. The CDR3 bases are TGCAGCGTTGGACAGATCTCCCCTGAAGCTTTCTTT.

This clonotype was observed many times. The chain is built from TRBV12-3 or TRBV12-4 and TRBJ2-7; possibly TRBD1 for D (6 bases). The CDR3 runs to 13 residues. The V end lost 5 bases, the J end lost 3 bases, and 11 bases lay between the germline ends. CDR3: CASSLETGYEQYF. CDR3 in DNA: TGTGCCAGCAGTCTCGAGACAGGCTACGAGCAGTACTTC.

This clonotype was observed many times. V usage is TRBV27 and J usage is TRBJ2-7; 12 nucleotides match TRBD1. CDR3 length: 16 amino acids. Germline lookup yields CDR1 MNHEY and CDR2 SMNVEV (reference sequence). V lost 4 bases, J lost 5 bases, and 9 bases stayed unmatched. The CDR3 coding sequence is TGTGCCAGCAGTTCGCGACCGGGACAGGGGGCGGACGAGCAGTACTTC. As protein: CASSSRPGQGADEQYF.

This clonotype was picked up many times. The rearrangement joins TRBV9 to TRBJ1-1, with 7 bases that match TRBD1. The CDR3 length is 15 residues. Germline lookup yields CDR1 SGDLS and CDR2 YYNGEE. Trimming cost V 4 bases and J 4 bases; bases outside gene matches: 10. Here the CDR3 reads CASSPHDRVPTEAFF. The CDR3 DNA sequence: TGTGCCAGCAGCCCGCACGACAGGGTCCCCACTGAAGCTTTCTTT.

This clonotype was seen at least ten times. The chain has TRBV11-2 and TRBJ2-7; no definite D call. V was cut by 1 base and J by 2 bases, with 12 bases left in between. Germline V CDR1 and CDR2: SGHAT, FQNNGV. The CDR3 length is 15 residues. CDR3 region: CASSLGVGWAYEQYF. The CDR3 bases are TGTGCCAGCAGCTTAGGAGTAGGCTGGGCCTACGAGCAGTACTTC.

This clonotype was counted at least ten times. The chain links TRBV5-1 to TRBJ2-1, with a possible D match to TRBD2 (6 bases). Trimming took 5 bases from V and 8 from J, leaving 17 bases between them. The germline V gene encodes CDR1 SGHRS and CDR2 YFSETQ. The CDR3 runs 14 residues. CDR3 amino acids: CASSNSGTGYEQFF. In DNA, the CDR3 is TGCGCCAGCAGTAATAGCGGAACGGGATATGAGCAGTTCTTC. Full variable domain (remainder filled in from reference TRBV5-1 and TRBJ2-1): KAGVTQTPRYLIKTRGQQVTLSCSPISGHRSVSWYQQTPGQGLQFLFEYFSETQRNKGNFPGRFSGRQFSNSRSEMNVSTLELGDSALYLCASSNSGTGYEQFFGPGTRLTVL.

This clonotype was detected only a few times. V usage is TRBV5-1 and J usage is TRBJ2-1, with 13 bases aligning to TRBD2. Germline V gene lookup returns CDR1 SGHRS and CDR2 YFSETQ. V trimming: 7 bases; J trimming: 0 bases; junction bases outside the gene matches: 1. The CDR3 contains 15 residues. CDR3 loop: CASGLAGVSYNEQFF. In DNA, the CDR3 is TGCGCCAGCGGACTAGCGGGGGTCTCCTACAATGAGCAGTTCTTC.

The table lists this clonotype with many counts. The chain couples TRBV5-6 to TRBJ2-5, with TRBD2 identical over 15 bases. Per the germline V gene, CDR1 is SGHDT and CDR2 is YYEEEE. This CDR3 is built from 18 residues. The trim removed 2 bases at V and 0 bases at J, leaving 5 bases unmatched. CDR3: CASSFGLAGGRNQETQYF. CDR3 DNA: TGTGCCAGCAGCTTTGGACTAGCGGGAGGGAGGAACCAAGAGACCCAGTACTTC.

This clonotype was counted many times. V and J are TRBV2 and TRBJ1-5; 7 bases match TRBD1. The germline CDR1 and CDR2 sequences are SNHLY and FYNNEI. The CDR3 extends over 13 amino acids. Trimming removed 8 bases from V and 4 bases from J; junction bases left unmatched: 5. The CDR3 DNA reads TGTGCCAGCGAAAGACAGGGAAATCAGCCCCAGCATTTT. This translates into CASERQGNQPQHF.

This clonotype was observed at least ten times. This chain joins TRBV29-1 and TRBJ1-1; D perhaps matches TRBD1 (6 bases). Germline lookup yields CDR1 SQVTM and CDR2 ANQGSEA. The ends were cut back, 6 bases at V and 5 bases at J, with 13 bases in the middle. The CDR3 runs to 12 residues. The CDR3 here is CSVRGLGTEAFF. The CDR3 DNA is TGCAGCGTCAGGGGCCTGGGGACTGAAGCTTTCTTT.

This clonotype was seen at least ten times. The chain uses TRBV6-1 and TRBJ1-1, with D possibly TRBD1 on 6 matching bases. Between the trimmed V and J ends, which lost 0 bases and 10 bases, there was a span of 15 bases. Germline CDR1 and CDR2: MNHNS and SASEGT. The CDR3 length is 14 residues. The CDR3 region has the DNA TGTGCCAGCAGTGAAGCGCCCAGCAGGGGTGGAGCTTTCTTT. Protein sequence: CASSEAPSRGGAFF.

This rearrangement joins TRBV7-2 to TRBJ2-7, with 8 bases identical to TRBD2. The trim removed 5 bases at V and 1 base at J, leaving 7 bases unmatched. CDR3 size: 15 residues. Germline CDR1 SGHTA, CDR2 FQGNSA. CDR3: CASSLQRGPSYEQYF. The CDR3 DNA reads TGTGCCAGCAGCCTTCAGCGGGGGCCATCCTACGAGCAGTACTTC.

The gene calls are TRBV9 and TRBJ1-2; D might be TRBD1 (5 bases). There are 13 residues in the CDR3. Germline V lookup: CDR1 SGDLS, CDR2 YYNGEE. Trimming removed 9 bases at V and 3 bases at J, with 15 bases between. CDR3 region: CANSQGTDYGYTF. In nucleotides, the CDR3 is TGTGCCAATAGCCAGGGTACGGACTATGGCTACACCTTC.

This clonotype showed up many times. The chain carries TRBV5-1 and TRBJ1-2, with TRBD1 as a possible D gene (5 bases). The CDR3 is 13 residues long. V was shortened by 4 bases and J by 3 bases, with 10 bases between the two germline ends. Per the germline V gene, CDR1 is SGHRS and CDR2 is YFSETQ. The CDR3 region has the DNA TGCGCCAGCAGCCTAGGAGGGGACTATGGCTACACCTTC. Translating it yields CASSLGGDYGYTF. The complete variable domain, with remaining parts taken from reference TRBV5-1 and TRBJ1-2, reads KAGVTQTPRYLIKTRGQQVTLSCSPISGHRSVSWYQQTPGQGLQFLFEYFSETQRNKGNFPGRFSGRQFSNSRSEMNVSTLELGDSALYLCASSLGGDYGYTFGSGTRLTVV.

This clonotype was counted a few times. The chain joins TRBV12-3 or TRBV12-4 to TRBJ1-2, with unresolved D. The V end was cut by 6 bases, the J end by 4 bases, with 18 bases between. CDR3 length: 15 amino acids. The CDR3: CASSSLGGPRYGYTF. The CDR3, as DNA: TGTGCCAGCAGCTCCCTCGGAGGGCCCCGCTATGGCTACACCTTC.